This TCR beta chain was found in a study of neurological immune-mediated disorders. The germline CDR1 and CDR2 sequences are DFQATT and SNEGSKA (reference sequence). This CDR3 has 11 amino acids. TCRdb re-called the 5' RACE reads through MiXCR, storing one row per CDR3 protein. The sample lists about 19,000 distinct CDR3 sequences; about 2.8% were seen once. This clonotype has a count of ten or more. One end of the junction fails to match germline, which may point to a read error. The receptor was derived from a woman younger than 30 with multiple sclerosis. Sample: PBMCs. The J gene is TRBJ1-4, the V gene TRBV20-1; D is undetermined. The CDR3 sequence: CSARSSGNLVF. CDR3 coding DNA: TGCAGTGCTAGATCTTCCGGTAACTTGGTTTTT.